The clone carrying this T cell receptor (beta chain) was detected ten times or more. This record comes from a study of T cells after yellow fever vaccination. TCR cDNA was made by 5'RACE template switching, adding a universal primer site and UMIs. TCRdb reprocessed the 5' RACE reads with MiXCR, giving one entry per CDR3 protein. The sample lists 200,000 to 250,000 distinct CDR3 sequences; about 7.1% were seen once. This TCR was sampled from a man aged 25-45 years who received the YFV17D yellow fever vaccine. The sequencing used CD4+ T cells sorted from PBMCs, collected 15 days after the yellow fever booster vaccination.

CDR3 in DNA: TGCGCCACCCGGACAGATTATAATTCACCCCTCCACTTT. Its translation: CATRTDYNSPLHF. This sequence joins TRBV5-1 and TRBJ1-6; possibly TRBD1 for D (6 bases). The CDR3 has 13 residues. The germline gives CDR1 SGHRS, CDR2 YFSETQ. Between the trimmed V and J ends, which lost 9 bases and 4 bases, there was a span of 11 bases.